This T cell receptor beta chain was documented in a study of cytomegalovirus exposure and HLA in healthy donors. Study overall: As an earlier analysis found, around 190 million T cells yielded 117 million unique TCR beta sequences. Overall study results and limits: Most of the CMV-associated TCR beta chains (in a later analysis) appeared to be HLA-restricted. A missense variant in DCLRE1C was later tied to TCR beta V- and J-gene trimming.

Researchers ran the PCR with 60 Vbeta and 13 Jbeta primers. Generated by immunoSEQ multiplex PCR, the TCRdb table keeps only in-frame clones and is missing some. The data show under 200,000 clones, over 75% seen once. When sampled, the donors appeared nominally healthy, though they likely had unrecorded immune exposures. Germline CDR1 LNHDA, CDR2 SQIVND (reference sequence). Trimming at V came to 3 bases and at J to 0 bases, leaving 15 bases not matched to a gene. This CDR3 region has 19 residues. Notes on this clone: The target antigen is unknown.

The gene calls are TRBV19 and TRBJ2-3; 7 bases match TRBD2. The sample taken for sequencing was PBMCs. This receptor was obtained from a female donor in good health and CMV-seronegative. For the CDR3, the DNA is TGTGCCAGTAGTATGGGGCGGATGGGGAGCGGGGCTAGCACAGATACGCAGTATTTT. This gives the protein CASSMGRMGSGASTDTQYF.